Presented here are 23 T cell receptor beta chains from one specimen sequenced in a study of T cell responses to AZD1222 COVID-19 vaccine. The method was immunoSEQ multiplex PCR; TCRdb's version includes in-frame clones alone and lacks a portion of them. The data contain 95,000 to 150,000 clones, around 85% of them seen just once; the ten biggest clones take up 5% to 7%. The source material was peripheral blood, sampled on day 0 of AZD1222 vaccination. The source is an adult in good health.

This clone showed up just a few times. The genes are TRBV28 and TRBJ1-5, with D possibly TRBD1 on 5 matching bases. The V end lost 9 bases, the J end lost 7 bases, and 19 bases lay between the germline ends. In germline, CDR1 is MDHEN, CDR2 SYDVKM. The CDR3 is made up of 14 amino acids. CDR3 DNA: TGTGCCAGTCGAGGCCAGGGTTTGTTACAGCCCCAGCATTTT. Its translation: CASRGQGLLQPQHF.

The V call is TRBV7-9, the J call TRBJ1-4; D gene unclear. Germline CDR1 reads SEHNR; CDR2 reads FQNEAQ (reference sequence). V was trimmed by 1 base and J by 3 bases, leaving 15 bases between them. This CDR3 is 17 amino acids long. The CDR3 sequence is CASSLVSGLGSNEKLFF. In DNA form, the CDR3 reads TGTGCCAGCAGCTTAGTTTCAGGACTTGGGTCTAATGAAAAACTGTTTTTT.

V is TRBV7-9 and J is TRBJ2-3; D possibly corresponds to TRBD2 (7 bases). CDR3 length equals 15 residues. The ends were cut back, 2 bases at V and 5 bases at J, with 14 bases in the middle. Germline V gives CDR1 SEHNR, CDR2 FQNEAQ (reference sequence). CDR3 loop: CASSLPRGGGDTQYF. CDR3 DNA sequence: TGTGCCAGCAGCTTACCCCGAGGGGGGGGAGATACGCAGTATTTT.

This clone appeared a few times. The genes are TRBV6-4 and TRBJ1-1, with TRBD1 as a possible D gene (6 bases). Per the germline V gene, CDR1 is MRHNA and CDR2 is SNTAGT. V dropped 3 bases and J dropped 3 bases, with 8 bases sitting between them. The CDR3 has 13 residues. DNA for the CDR3: TGTGCCAGCAGTGATCGACAGGACACTGAAGCTTTCTTT. Translated: CASSDRQDTEAFF.

J is TRBJ1-4 and V is TRBV6-2 or TRBV6-3; no definite D call. The germline V gene encodes CDR1 MNHEY and CDR2 SVGEGT. The germline V and J ends were trimmed by 0 bases and 6 bases, with 11 bases remaining between them. The CDR3 sequence is 15 residues long. This chain's CDR3 is CASSYSSGPHEKLFF. The CDR3 DNA sequence: TGTGCCAGCAGTTACTCGTCCGGACCCCATGAAAAACTGTTTTTT.

Only a few counts were recorded for this clone. The chain uses TRBV7-9 and TRBJ1-3, with D possibly being TRBD1 (6 bases). CDR3 length: 15 amino acids. Looked up from germline, CDR1 is SEHNR and CDR2 is FQNEAQ (reference sequence). The V gene lost 1 base and the J gene lost 9 bases, with 16 bases spanning the gap. The CDR3 DNA follows: TGTGCCAGCAGCTTAGAGACAGGAGGATATGCCACCATATATTTT. It translates to CASSLETGGYATIYF.

The chain joins TRBV6-4 to TRBJ2-3, with a tentative D call TRBD2 (6 bases). Trimming shortened V by 2 bases and J by 0 bases, and 9 bases separated the two germline ends. The germline V gene encodes CDR1 MRHNA and CDR2 SNTAGT. The CDR3 spans 15 residues. The CDR3 sequence is CASSDGSGSTDTQYF. Here the CDR3 DNA reads TGTGCCAGCAGTGACGGTAGCGGCAGCACAGATACGCAGTATTTT.

The V call is TRBV5-5, the J call TRBJ2-1; a weak D match, TRBD2 (6 bases). The length of the CDR3 is 15 residues. V was clipped by 4 bases and J by 2 bases, with 13 bases between them. Per germline, CDR1 SGHKS and CDR2 YYEKEE (reference sequence). The chain's CDR3 is CASSPQEGPYNEQFF. The CDR3 bases are TGTGCCAGCAGCCCCCAGGAGGGACCCTACAATGAGCAGTTCTTC.

This clone was seen a handful of times. The chain is built from TRBV9 and TRBJ1-4; D ambiguous. The germline V and J ends were trimmed by 4 bases and 2 bases, with 12 bases remaining between them. Germline V gives CDR1 SGDLS, CDR2 YYNGEE. The CDR3 runs 15 residues. CDR3: CASSQTPGTNEKLFF. CDR3 DNA sequence: TGTGCCAGCAGCCAGACCCCGGGGACTAATGAAAAACTGTTTTTT.

The V call is TRBV5-1, the J call TRBJ2-7; 10 nucleotides align to TRBD1. The V segment lost 4 bases and the J segment 6 bases; nucleotides outside the gene matches: 7. The CDR3 consists of 14 residues. Per germline, CDR1 SGHRS and CDR2 YFSETQ. DNA of the CDR3: TGCGCCAGCAGCCCCCCGGGACAGGGGAGCGAGCAGTACTTC. It yields the protein CASSPPGQGSEQYF.

The chain has TRBV4-2 and TRBJ2-7; TRBD2 matches 10 bases. The CDR3 has 14 amino acids. Germline assignment: CDR1 LGHNA and CDR2 YNFKEQ. Germline trimming cut 7 bases from V and 4 bases from J; bases unmatched to any gene: 7. The CDR3 reads CASTLAGEGYEQYF. As DNA, the CDR3 is TGTGCCAGCACTCTAGCGGGGGAAGGTTACGAGCAGTACTTC.

This sequence joins TRBV7-2 and TRBJ1-1; no clear D gene. V lost 5 bases and J 0 bases, leaving 7 bases between the germline ends. CDR1 is SGHTA and CDR2 is FQGNSA in the germline V gene. CDR3 size: 13 residues. In DNA, the CDR3 is TGTGCCAGCAGCCCAAGTATGAACACTGAAGCTTTCTTT. It translates to CASSPSMNTEAFF.

This chain's CDR3 is CASSQDLGGGPAGELFF. CDR3 coding DNA: TGCGCCAGCAGCCAAGATCTTGGCGGAGGTCCCGCCGGGGAGCTGTTTTTT. The V and J genes are TRBV4-1 and TRBJ2-2; TRBD2 might be the D (5 bases). V was cut by 0 bases and J by 6 bases, with 17 bases left in between. Germline assignment: CDR1 MGHRA and CDR2 YSYEKL. The length of the CDR3 is 17 residues.

The chain combines TRBV7-9 with TRBJ2-1; the match to TRBD2 covers 14 bases. This CDR3 is built from 18 residues. Germline V gene sequence: CDR1 SEHNR, CDR2 FQNEAQ (reference sequence). V trimming: 4 bases; J trimming: 1 base; junction bases outside the gene matches: 6. The CDR3 bases are TGTGCCAGCAGCTCAGGGACTAGCGGGGGACCATCCTACAATGAGCAGTTCTTC. The encoded protein is CASSSGTSGGPSYNEQFF. The entire variable domain, with the rest obtained from reference TRBV7-9 and TRBJ2-1, is as follows: DTGVSQNPRHKITKRGQNVTFRCDPISEHNRLYWYRQTLGQGPEFLTYFQNEAQLEKSRLLSDRFSAERPKGSFSTLEIQRTEQGDSAMYLCASSSGTSGGPSYNEQFFGPGTRLTVL.

This clone was seen once. V gene TRBV15 combines with J gene TRBJ1-2; perhaps TRBD1 as D (5 bases). The CDR3 has 16 amino acids. Trimming left V 0 bases short and J 3 bases short, with 14 bases between. From germline, CDR1 is LNHNV and CDR2 YYDKDF (reference sequence). CDR3 amino acids: CATSRDIIDRDYGYTF. In nucleotides, the CDR3 is TGTGCCACCAGCAGAGATATTATCGACAGAGACTATGGCTACACCTTC.

The chain couples TRBV6-5 to TRBJ1-1; possible D gene TRBD1, 6 bases. The V gene's germline CDR1 is MNHEY and CDR2 SVGAGI. This CDR3 is built from 11 residues. Trimming removed 10 bases from V and 12 bases from J, with 18 bases in between. Here the CDR3 reads CAIQQGFGPFF. In nucleotides, the CDR3 is TGTGCCATACAACAGGGTTTCGGGCCTTTCTTT.

The CDR3 sequence is CASSLTGTGGYEQYF. The DNA for the CDR3 is TGTGCCAGTAGCCTTACCGGGACAGGGGGCTACGAGCAGTACTTC. V usage is TRBV19 and J usage is TRBJ2-7; TRBD1 matches at 11 bases. CDR3 length: 15 residues. V dropped 6 bases and J dropped 3; count of bases not matched to a gene: 7. Germline V gene sequence: CDR1 LNHDA, CDR2 SQIVND (reference sequence). The complete variable domain, with remaining parts taken from reference TRBV19 and TRBJ2-7, reads DGGITQSPKYLFRKEGQNVTLSCEQNLNHDAMYWYRQDPGQGLRLIYYSQIVNDFQKGDIAEGYSVSREKKESFPLTVTSAQKNPTAFYLCASSLTGTGGYEQYFGPGTRLTVT.

The chain couples TRBV5-8 to TRBJ1-5, with D hard to call. Germline V gene sequence: CDR1 SGHTS, CDR2 YDEGEE. Trimming took 0 bases from V and 6 from J, leaving 4 bases between them. There are 12 residues in the CDR3. As DNA, the CDR3 is TGTGCCAGCAGCTTGGGGCCTCAGCCCCAGCATTTT. Encoded protein: CASSLGPQPQHF.

The V gene is TRBV3-1 (or the pseudogene TRBV3-2), the J gene TRBJ1-1; D unclear. This CDR3 comprises 15 residues. V lost 3 bases and J 4 bases, leaving 15 bases between the germline ends. Germline values: CDR1 LGHDT, CDR2 YNNKEL (reference sequence). The chain's CDR3 is CASSQDLTTGTEAFF. In DNA form, the CDR3 reads TGTGCCAGCAGCCAGGATTTAACGACGGGCACTGAAGCTTTCTTT.

The chain combines TRBV20-1 with TRBJ1-1; TRBD1 is a possible D gene (6 bases). V was trimmed by 5 bases and J by 11 bases, leaving 15 bases between them. CDR3 size: 11 residues. Germline V lookup: CDR1 DFQATT, CDR2 SNEGSKA (reference sequence). In DNA, the CDR3 is TGCAGTGCTGGTGACAGGTGGGGGGCTTTCTTT. Its protein product is CSAGDRWGAFF.

V and J are TRBV4-2 and TRBJ1-5; D gene uncertain. This CDR3 has 17 residues. Looked up from germline, CDR1 is LGHNA and CDR2 is YNFKEQ. Trimming removed 2 bases at V and 6 bases at J, with 20 bases between. The CDR3 DNA sequence: TGTGCCAGCAGCCAAACCATCGCCGGGGAGAATGGTCAGCCCCAGCATTTT. Amino acids: CASSQTIAGENGQPQHF.

The V call is TRBV7-9, the J call TRBJ1-1; 11 bases are a match to TRBD1. With V trimmed by 5 bases and J by 5 bases, 1 base remained unmatched. The CDR3 spans 13 residues. Germline CDR1 SEHNR, CDR2 FQNEAQ (reference sequence). The CDR3 protein is CASSGTGGTEAFF. The CDR3 DNA is TGTGCCAGCAGCGGGACAGGGGGGACTGAAGCTTTCTTT.

The chain couples TRBV3-1 (or the pseudogene TRBV3-2) to TRBJ1-6; 7 bases are shared with TRBD1. Germline values: CDR1 LGHDT, CDR2 YNNKEL (reference sequence). V dropped 3 bases and J dropped 7; count of bases not matched to a gene: 9. This CDR3 is built from 16 residues. In nucleotides, the CDR3 is TGTGCCAGCAGCCAGACAGGGAGAGGGGGAAATTCACCCCTCCACTTT. As protein: CASSQTGRGGNSPLHF.